A selection of T cell receptor beta chains follows, all from one sample in a study of blood T cell repertoires in COVID-19. Clones were sequenced by immunoSEQ multiplex PCR, and TCRdb holds only the in-frame ones, with some missing. The top ten hold roughly a fifth of the sample, which has 20,000 to 25,000 clones, 73% seen once. The specimen sequenced was peripheral blood. These receptors came from a human donor in a cohort sampled during active or convalescent COVID-19. The CDR3 runs from the conserved cysteine through the conserved F or W. A D gene is named only where the DNA matches it firmly. Not every row has a clone size; where given, it reads once, few, many or a size class.

clone_size j_call d_call v_call cdr3_nt cdr3_aa
. TRBJ1-1 . TRBV6-6 TGTGCCAGCAGAACAAACCGGGACTGGGTTGAAGCTTTCTTT CASRTNRDWVEAFF
. TRBJ2-1 . TRBV6-5 TGTGCCAGCAGTTTGGTGGGGGGGCTCAATGAGCAGTTCTTC CASSLVGGLNEQFF
. TRBJ2-1 . TRBV5-4 TGTGCCAGCAGCTTGGGACAGGCCTACAATGAGCAGTTCTTC CASSLGQAYNEQFF
. TRBJ2-2 . TRBV3-1/TRBV3-2 TGTGCCAGCAGCCCCCAGGGGAGAAGAGGAGGGGAGCTGTTTTTT CASSPQGRRGGELFF
. TRBJ2-3 TRBD2 TRBV9 TGTGCCAGCAGCGAATCAAGCGGGATAGGTTCAGATACGCAGTATTTT CASSESSGIGSDTQYF
. TRBJ2-3 TRBD1 TRBV5-1 TGCGCCAGCAGCACGGGACAGAACACAGATACGCAGTATTTT CASSTGQNTDTQYF
. TRBJ2-7 . TRBV15 TGTGCCACCAGCAGTAAAAGCATTACCCACGAGCAGTACTTC CATSSKSITHEQYF
. TRBJ2-7 . TRBV15 TGTGCCACCAGCACTCGAACGACGGGGAGCGAGCAGTACTTC CATSTRTTGSEQYF
. TRBJ1-6 . TRBV6-5 TGTGCCAGCAGCCGCGACAGGTCCTTTAATTCACCCCTCCACTTT CASSRDRSFNSPLHF
many TRBJ1-1 . TRBV5-1 TGCGCCAGCAGCCCCGACAGACCAGTACACATGAACACTGAAGCTTTCTTT CASSPDRPVHMNTEAFF
few TRBJ2-7 . TRBV11-2 TGTGCCAGCAGTCGGACGGGAAGCTCCTACGAGCAGTACTTC CASSRTGSSYEQYF
. TRBJ2-3 . TRBV27 TGTGCCAGCAGTCCCGGACAGAGATACACAGATACGCAGTATTTT CASSPGQRYTDTQYF
few TRBJ1-3 . TRBV6-6 TGTGCCAGCAGTTTAAGGACATTAGGAAACACCATATATTTT CASSLRTLGNTIYF
. TRBJ1-3 . TRBV11-3 TGTGCCAGCAGCTCCGGTGGTTCTGGAAACACCATATATTTT CASSSGGSGNTIYF
. TRBJ2-1 . TRBV7-3 TGTGCCAGCAGCCGGACAGCCAGGGACTACAATGAGCAGTTCTTC CASSRTARDYNEQFF
. TRBJ2-1 TRBD2 TRBV6-5 TGTGCCAGCAGTTCTACGGGGGGGTCCACTTACAATGAGCAGTTCTTC CASSSTGGSTYNEQFF
. TRBJ2-3 . TRBV29-1 TGCAGCGTTGACAGAGGGGAAGGACTACTTATTAGCACAGATACGCAGTATTTT CSVDRGEGLLISTDTQYF
. TRBJ2-6 . TRBV27 TGTGCCAGCAGTTTATCCGCGGGTGTGCGTACCAACGTCCTGACTTTC CASSLSAGVRTNVLTF
. TRBJ1-2 . TRBV5-1 TGCGCCAGCAGAAAGGAGAACTATGGCTACACCTTC CASRKENYGYTF
. TRBJ1-1 TRBD1 TRBV10-2 TGCGCCAGCAGAAAAACAGGGGGCAACACTGAAGCTTTCTTT CASRKTGGNTEAFF
. TRBJ2-7 . TRBV6-2/TRBV6-3 TGTGCCAGCAGCCCCCAGACAGTCTCCTACGAGCAGTACTTC CASSPQTVSYEQYF
. TRBJ2-6 . TRBV7-2 TGTGCCAGCAGCTCCTTTCCCCGTGATGCGGGGGCCAACGTCCTGACTTTC CASSSFPRDAGANVLTF
once TRBJ2-7 TRBD1 TRBV18 TGTGCCAGCTCACGCCGACAGGGAAGGAGCTCCTACGAGCAGTACTTC CASSRRQGRSSYEQYF
. TRBJ2-6 TRBD1 TRBV18 TGTGCCAGCTCACCGGGACAGGGGGCATCGGGGGCCAACGTCCTGACTTTC CASSPGQGASGANVLTF
. TRBJ2-4 TRBD2 TRBV3-1/TRBV3-2 TGTGCCAGCAGCCAAGCGGGGGGGGACATTCAGTACTTC CASSQAGGDIQYF
. TRBJ2-2 TRBD1 TRBV18 TGTGCCAGCTCACCGTTCGGACAGGGTAACACCGGGGAGCTGTTTTTT CASSPFGQGNTGELFF
. TRBJ1-5 TRBD1 TRBV6-5 TGTGCCAGCAGGGACAGGGATTATCAGCCCCAGCATTTT CASRDRDYQPQHF
. TRBJ1-5 . TRBV12-3/TRBV12-4 TGTGCCAGCAGTTCGGACACATGGCAGCCCCAGCATTTT CASSSDTWQPQHF
. TRBJ2-3 . TRBV6-5 TGTGCCAGCAAGTCGAGGGCGTTTGGCACAGATACGCAGTATTTT CASKSRAFGTDTQYF
once TRBJ1-4 . TRBV6-5 TGTGCCAGCAGTTTGACAAGGAGGAATGAAAAACTGTTTTTT CASSLTRRNEKLFF
once TRBJ2-3 . TRBV18 TGTGCCAGCTCACCAGGAAGACTGGCACGCACAGATACGCAGTATTTT CASSPGRLARTDTQYF
few TRBJ1-6 . TRBV10-3 TGTGCCATCAGTGAGGGGGGCAATAATTCACCCCTCCACTTT CAISEGGNNSPLHF
. TRBJ2-3 TRBD2 TRBV5-4 TGTGCCAGCAGCTTGGCCGGCGGGGGGGGCGGAGATACGCAGTATTTT CASSLAGGGGGDTQYF
few TRBJ2-5 . TRBV27 TGTGCCTGCAGTTTATCGATGGCTGGTCAAGAGACCCAGTACTTC CACSLSMAGQETQYF
. TRBJ2-7 TRBD2 TRBV6-6 TGTGCCAGCAGCACAAGACTAGCGGATGCCTACGAGCAGTACTTC CASSTRLADAYEQYF